This T cell receptor (beta chain) is from a study of blood T cells in healthy people across ages. This clonotype was observed a handful of times. Next came a second PCR, run for about 6 to 12 cycles, which used a sample-barcoded 5' primer along with a J-beta primer mix. TCRdb recomputed calls from the 5' RACE reads with MiXCR, one row per CDR3 protein. The sample gives about 570,000 distinct CDR3 sequences, roughly 29% of which show up once; 15% to 20% is in the top ten. Trimming left V 0 bases short and J 7 bases short, with 10 bases between. The germline V gene has CDR1 SGDLS and CDR2 YYNGEE. The CDR3 extends over 13 amino acids.

The receptor comes from a woman in her 70s in good health. This chain connects TRBV9 to TRBJ1-2; D call uncertain. Sequencing was done on a sample of blood. CDR3 in DNA: TGTGCCAGCAGCGTAGCTTCACTTTCTGGCTACACCTTC. Protein sequence: CASSVASLSGYTF.